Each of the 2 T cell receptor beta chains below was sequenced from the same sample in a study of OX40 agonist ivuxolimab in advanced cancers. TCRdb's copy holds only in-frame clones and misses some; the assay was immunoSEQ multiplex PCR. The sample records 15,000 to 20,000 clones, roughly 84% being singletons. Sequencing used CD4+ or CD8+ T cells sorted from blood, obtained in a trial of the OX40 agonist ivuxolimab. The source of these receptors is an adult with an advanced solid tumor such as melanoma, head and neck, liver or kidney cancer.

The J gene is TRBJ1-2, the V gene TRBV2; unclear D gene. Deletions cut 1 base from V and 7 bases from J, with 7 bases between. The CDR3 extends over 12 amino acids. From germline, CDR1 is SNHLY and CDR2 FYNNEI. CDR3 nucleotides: TGTGCCAGCAGTGAAGAGTCCTTTGGCTACACCTTC. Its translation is CASSEESFGYTF.

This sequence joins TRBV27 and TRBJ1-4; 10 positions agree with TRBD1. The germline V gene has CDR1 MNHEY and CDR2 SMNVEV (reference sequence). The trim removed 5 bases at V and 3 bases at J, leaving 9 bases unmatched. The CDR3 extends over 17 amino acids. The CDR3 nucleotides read TGTGCCAGCAGTAAGCGTGACAGGGGGCGATCTAATGAAAAACTGTTTTTT. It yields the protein CASSKRDRGRSNEKLFF.